The T cell receptor beta chain under discussion was sequenced for a study of technical replicates of blood from a handful of donors. In the case of this clone: The DNA is left out, because the CDR3 cannot be placed on it with certainty; the CDR3 is given as TCRdb lists it.

Data came from immunoSEQ multiplex PCR; TCRdb stores just in-frame clones and leaves some out. The repertoire includes 65,000 to 95,000 clones, approximately 96% of them detected once, and around 0.31% sits in the top ten. The CDR3 is 14 residues long, counting both termini. The germline V gene encodes CDR1 MDHEN and CDR2 SYDVKM. This receptor was obtained from a human donor in good health. This chain connects TRBV28 to TRBJ1-5. Material: T cells isolated from PBMCs. This CDR3 is CASRGGALWQPQHF.